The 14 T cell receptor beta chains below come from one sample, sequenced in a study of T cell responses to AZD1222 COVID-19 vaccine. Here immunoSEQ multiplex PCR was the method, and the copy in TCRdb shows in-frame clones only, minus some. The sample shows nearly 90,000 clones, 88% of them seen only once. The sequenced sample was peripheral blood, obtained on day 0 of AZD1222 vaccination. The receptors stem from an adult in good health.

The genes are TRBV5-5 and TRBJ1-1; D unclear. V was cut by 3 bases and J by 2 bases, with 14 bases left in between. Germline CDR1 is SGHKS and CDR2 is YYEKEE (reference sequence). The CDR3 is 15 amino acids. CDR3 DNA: TGTGCCAGCAGCTACACGGCCTCGGGAAACACTGAAGCTTTCTTT. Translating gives CASSYTASGNTEAFF.

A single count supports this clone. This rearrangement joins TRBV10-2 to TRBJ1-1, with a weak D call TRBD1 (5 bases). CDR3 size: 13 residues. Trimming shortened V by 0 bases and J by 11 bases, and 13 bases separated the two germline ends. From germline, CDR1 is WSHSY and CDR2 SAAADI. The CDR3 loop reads CASSESMGTTAFF. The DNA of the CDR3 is TGCGCCAGCAGTGAGTCGATGGGGACTACGGCTTTCTTT.

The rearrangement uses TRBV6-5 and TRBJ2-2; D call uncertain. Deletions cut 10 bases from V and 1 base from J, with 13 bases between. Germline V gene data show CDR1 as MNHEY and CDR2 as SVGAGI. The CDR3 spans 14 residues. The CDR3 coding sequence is TGTGCCACCACCCTGCTGGTGAACACCGGGGAGCTGTTTTTT. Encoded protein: CATTLLVNTGELFF.

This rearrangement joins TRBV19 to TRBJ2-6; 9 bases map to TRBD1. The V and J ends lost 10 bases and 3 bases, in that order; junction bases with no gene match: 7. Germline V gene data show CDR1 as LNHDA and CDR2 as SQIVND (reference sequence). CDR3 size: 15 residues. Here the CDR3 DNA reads TGTGCCACCAGACAGGGGGAGCGTGGGGCCAACGTCCTGACTTTC. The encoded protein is CATRQGERGANVLTF.

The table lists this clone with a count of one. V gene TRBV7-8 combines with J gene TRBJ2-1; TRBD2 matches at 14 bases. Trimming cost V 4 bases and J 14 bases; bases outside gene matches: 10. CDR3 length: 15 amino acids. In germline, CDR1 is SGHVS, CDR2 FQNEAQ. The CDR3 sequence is CASSSNAGLAGVKFF. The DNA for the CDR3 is TGTGCCAGCAGCTCAAATGCGGGACTAGCGGGAGTAAAGTTCTTC. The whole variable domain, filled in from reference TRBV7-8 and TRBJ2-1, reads GAGVSQSPRYKVAKRGQDVALRCDPISGHVSLFWYQQALGQGPEFLTYFQNEAQLDKSGLPSDRFFAERPEGSVSTLKIQRTQQEDSAVYLCASSSNAGLAGVKFFGPGTRLTVL.

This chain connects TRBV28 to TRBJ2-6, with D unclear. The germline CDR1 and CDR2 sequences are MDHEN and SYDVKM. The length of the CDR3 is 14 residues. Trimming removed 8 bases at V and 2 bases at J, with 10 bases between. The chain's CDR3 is CASGYTTGANVLTF. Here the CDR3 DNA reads TGTGCCAGCGGCTATACTACTGGGGCCAACGTCCTGACTTTC. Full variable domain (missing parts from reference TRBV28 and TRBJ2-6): DVKVTQSSRYLVKRTGEKVFLECVQDMDHENMFWYRQDPGLGLRLIYFSYDVKMKEKGDIPEGYSVSREKKERFSLILESASTNQTSMYLCASGYTTGANVLTFGAGSRLTVL.

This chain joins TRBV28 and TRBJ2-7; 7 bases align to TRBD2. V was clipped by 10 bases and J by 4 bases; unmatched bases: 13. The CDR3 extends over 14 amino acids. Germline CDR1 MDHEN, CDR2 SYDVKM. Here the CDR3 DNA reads TGTGCCACCCAACTAGCGCCGGGCCCTTACGAGCAGTACTTC. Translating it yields CATQLAPGPYEQYF.

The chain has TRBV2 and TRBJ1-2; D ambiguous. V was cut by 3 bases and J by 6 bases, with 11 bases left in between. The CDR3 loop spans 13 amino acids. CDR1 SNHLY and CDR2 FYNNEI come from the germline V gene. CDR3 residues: CASSDSGRNGYTF. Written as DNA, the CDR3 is TGTGCCAGCAGTGATTCCGGGAGAAATGGCTACACCTTC.

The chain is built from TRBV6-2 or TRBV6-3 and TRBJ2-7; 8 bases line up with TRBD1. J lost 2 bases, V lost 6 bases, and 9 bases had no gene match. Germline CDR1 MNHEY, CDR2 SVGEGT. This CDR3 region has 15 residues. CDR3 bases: TGTGCCAGCAGCTCCGCCGGGACAGGCCCCTACGAGCAGTACTTC. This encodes CASSSAGTGPYEQYF.

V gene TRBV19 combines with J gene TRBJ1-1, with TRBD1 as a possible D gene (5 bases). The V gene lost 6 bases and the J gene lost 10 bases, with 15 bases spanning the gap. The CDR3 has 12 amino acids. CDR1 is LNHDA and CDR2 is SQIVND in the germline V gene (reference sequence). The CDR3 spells CASSVGPWGAFF. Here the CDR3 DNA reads TGTGCCAGTAGCGTGGGACCGTGGGGAGCTTTCTTT.

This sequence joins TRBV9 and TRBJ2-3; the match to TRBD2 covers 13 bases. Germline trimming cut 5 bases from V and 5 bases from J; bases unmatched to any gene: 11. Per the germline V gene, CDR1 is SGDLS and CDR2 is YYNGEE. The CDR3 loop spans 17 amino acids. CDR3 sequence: CASRADVGLAGRDTQYF. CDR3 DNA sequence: TGTGCCAGCAGAGCCGACGTGGGACTAGCGGGGAGAGATACGCAGTATTTT.

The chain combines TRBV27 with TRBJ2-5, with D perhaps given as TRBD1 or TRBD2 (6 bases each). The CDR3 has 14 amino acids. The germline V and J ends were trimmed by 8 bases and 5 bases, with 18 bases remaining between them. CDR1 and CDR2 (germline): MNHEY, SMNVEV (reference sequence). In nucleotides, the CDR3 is TGTGCCAGCCAGGGGTACGGTGGGGGGGAGACCCAGTACTTC. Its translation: CASQGYGGGETQYF.

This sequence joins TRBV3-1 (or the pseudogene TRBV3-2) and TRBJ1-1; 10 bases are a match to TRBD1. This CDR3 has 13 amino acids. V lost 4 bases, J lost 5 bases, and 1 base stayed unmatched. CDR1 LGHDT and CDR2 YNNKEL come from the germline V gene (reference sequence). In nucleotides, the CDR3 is TGTGCCAGCAGCCGGGACAGGGGAACTGAAGCTTTCTTT. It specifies CASSRDRGTEAFF.

The CDR3 region is CASSWQGQGAYEQYF. For the CDR3, the DNA is TGTGCCAGCAGTTGGCAGGGACAGGGGGCCTACGAGCAGTACTTC. This sequence joins TRBV28 and TRBJ2-7; TRBD1 matches at 11 bases. With 4 bases clipped from V and 2 bases from J, the junction kept 4 bases outside the gene matches. The CDR3 covers 15 residues. The germline V gene has CDR1 MDHEN and CDR2 SYDVKM. Based on the CDR3 plus reference TRBV28 and TRBJ2-7, the full variable domain is DVKVTQSSRYLVKRTGEKVFLECVQDMDHENMFWYRQDPGLGLRLIYFSYDVKMKEKGDIPEGYSVSREKKERFSLILESASTNQTSMYLCASSWQGQGAYEQYFGPGTRLTVT.